This T cell receptor beta chain was sequenced for a study of cytomegalovirus exposure and HLA in healthy donors. Study in general: Unique TCRs from HLA-typed donors, around 93 million of them, were held in an early data release. Points from the study as a whole: The investigators catalogued about 170 TCR beta chains as cytomegalovirus-associated.

The CDR3 has 14 residues. V gave up 2 bases and J gave up 4 bases, with 12 bases separating them. Germline-derived CDR1 and CDR2 are SGHTA and FQGNSA. The PCR used 60 Vbeta and 13 Jbeta primers. Generated by immunoSEQ multiplex PCR, the TCRdb table keeps only in-frame clones and is missing some. Found here are under 40,000 clones; the top ten clones hold less than 6%. About this clone itself: Its antigen is not known.

The sample consisted of PBMCs. The V gene is TRBV7-2, the J gene TRBJ2-7; D is possibly TRBD1 (5 bases). This TCR came from a female donor in good health and CMV-seronegative. Here the CDR3 reads CASSLTQGRYEQYF. The CDR3 DNA reads as TGTGCCAGCAGCTTAACCCAGGGTAGATACGAGCAGTACTTC.